This TCR beta chain derives from a study of cytomegalovirus exposure and HLA in healthy donors. CDR1 is MNHEY and CDR2 is SVGAGI in the germline V gene. The CDR3 sequence is 15 residues long. Primers: 60 Vbeta forward and 13 Jbeta reverse. Measured with immunoSEQ multiplex PCR; TCRdb has only the in-frame clones, and not every one. In the table there are 80,000 to 95,000 clones, 55% to 75% of which are singletons. J is TRBJ2-5 and V is TRBV6-5; D gene unclear. The J call may not be correct, given that the DNA end is closer to TRBJ2-7. The source material was PBMCs. The source is a woman in her 50s in good health and CMV-seropositive. The CDR3: CASSYSWSSSYEQYF. The DNA for the CDR3 is TGTGCCAGCAGTTACTCCTGGTCAAGCTCCTACGAGCAGTACTTC.